The present entry profiles one T cell receptor beta chain with its context. This entry comes from a study of shared clonotypes between healthy human individuals. Per the germline V gene, CDR1 is SQVTM and CDR2 is ANQGSEA. Trimming removed 7 bases from V and 0 bases from J; junction bases left unmatched: 2. There are 12 residues in the CDR3. Generated by immunoSEQ multiplex PCR, the TCRdb table keeps only in-frame clones and is missing some. The table lists over a million clones, about 98.5% of them singletons, with approximately 0.38% in the top ten. The TCR originated in a man younger than 40 in good health. The chain is built from TRBV29-1 and TRBJ2-5; 7 nucleotides line up with TRBD2. Sequencing used naive CD4+ T cells sorted from blood. The subset denotes: CD45RA+ positively selected. The CDR3 reads CSAGGYQETQYF. The CDR3 DNA reads as TGCAGCGCCGGGGGGTACCAAGAGACCCAGTACTTC.